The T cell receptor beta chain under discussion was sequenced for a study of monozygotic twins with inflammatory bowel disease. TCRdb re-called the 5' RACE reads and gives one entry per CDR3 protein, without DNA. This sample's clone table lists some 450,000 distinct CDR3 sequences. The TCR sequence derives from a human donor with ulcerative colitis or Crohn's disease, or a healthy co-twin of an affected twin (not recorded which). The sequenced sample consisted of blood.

Here the CDR3 reads CASSEVDGGKSPLHF. The gene calls are TRBV25-1 and TRBJ1-6; there is no DNA to check the TCRdb D call of TRBD1. CDR1 MGHDK and CDR2 SYGVNS come from the germline V gene. The CDR3 loop spans 15 amino acids.